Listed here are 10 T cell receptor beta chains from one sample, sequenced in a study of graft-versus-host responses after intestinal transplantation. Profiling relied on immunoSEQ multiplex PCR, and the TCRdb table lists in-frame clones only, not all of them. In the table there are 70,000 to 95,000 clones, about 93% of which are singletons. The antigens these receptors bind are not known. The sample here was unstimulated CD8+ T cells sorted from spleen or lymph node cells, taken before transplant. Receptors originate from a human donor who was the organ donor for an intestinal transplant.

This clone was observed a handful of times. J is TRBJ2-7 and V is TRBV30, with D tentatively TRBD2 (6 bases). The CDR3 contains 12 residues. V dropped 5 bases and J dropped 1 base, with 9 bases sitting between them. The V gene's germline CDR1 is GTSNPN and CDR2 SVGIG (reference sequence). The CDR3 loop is CAWGTSSYEQYF. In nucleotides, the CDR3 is TGTGCCTGGGGGACTTCGTCCTACGAGCAGTACTTC.

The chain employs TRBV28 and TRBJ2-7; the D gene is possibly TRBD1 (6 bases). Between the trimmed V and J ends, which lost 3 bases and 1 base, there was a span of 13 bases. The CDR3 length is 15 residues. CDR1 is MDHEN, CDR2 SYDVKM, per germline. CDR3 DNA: TGTGCCAGCAGTTTTCCAGGGGCGTTATCCTACGAGCAGTACTTC. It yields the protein CASSFPGALSYEQYF.

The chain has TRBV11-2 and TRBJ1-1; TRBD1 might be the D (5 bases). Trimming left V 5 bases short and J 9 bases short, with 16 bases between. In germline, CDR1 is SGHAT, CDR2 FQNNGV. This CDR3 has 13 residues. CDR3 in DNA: TGTGCCAGCAGCCCCGGGGGGGGGTACCAAGCTTTCTTT. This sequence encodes CASSPGGGYQAFF.

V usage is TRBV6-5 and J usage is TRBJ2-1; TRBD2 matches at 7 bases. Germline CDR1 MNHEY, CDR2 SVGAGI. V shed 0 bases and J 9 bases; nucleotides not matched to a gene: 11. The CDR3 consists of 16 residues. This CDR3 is CASSYSGRERYLEQFF. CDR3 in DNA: TGTGCCAGCAGTTACTCGGGGCGGGAGAGGTATCTTGAGCAGTTCTTC.

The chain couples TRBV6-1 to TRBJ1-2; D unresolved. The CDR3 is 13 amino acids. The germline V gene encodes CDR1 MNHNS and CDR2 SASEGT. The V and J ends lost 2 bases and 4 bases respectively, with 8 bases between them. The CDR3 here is CASSEPPSYGYTF. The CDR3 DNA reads TGTGCCAGCAGTGAACCTCCTTCCTATGGCTACACCTTC.

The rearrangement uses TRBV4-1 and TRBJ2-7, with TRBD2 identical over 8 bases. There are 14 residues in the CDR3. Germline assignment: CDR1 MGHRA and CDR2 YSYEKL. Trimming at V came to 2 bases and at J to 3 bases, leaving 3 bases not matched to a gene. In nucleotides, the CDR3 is TGCGCCAGCAGCCAAAAAGCGGGGGACTACGAGCAGTACTTC. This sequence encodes CASSQKAGDYEQYF.

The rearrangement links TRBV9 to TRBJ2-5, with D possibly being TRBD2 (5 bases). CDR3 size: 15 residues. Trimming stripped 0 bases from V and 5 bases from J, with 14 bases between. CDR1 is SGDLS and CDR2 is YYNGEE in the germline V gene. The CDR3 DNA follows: TGTGCCAGCAGCGTAGTCGGGATGATAGGGGAGACCCAGTACTTC. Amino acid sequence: CASSVVGMIGETQYF.

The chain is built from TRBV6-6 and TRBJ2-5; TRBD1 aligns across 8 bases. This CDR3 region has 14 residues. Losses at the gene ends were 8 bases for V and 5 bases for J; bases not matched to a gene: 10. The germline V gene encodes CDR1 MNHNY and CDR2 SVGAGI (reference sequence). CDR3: CASASGGARETQYF. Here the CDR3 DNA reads TGTGCCAGCGCCTCAGGGGGCGCGCGGGAGACCCAGTACTTC.

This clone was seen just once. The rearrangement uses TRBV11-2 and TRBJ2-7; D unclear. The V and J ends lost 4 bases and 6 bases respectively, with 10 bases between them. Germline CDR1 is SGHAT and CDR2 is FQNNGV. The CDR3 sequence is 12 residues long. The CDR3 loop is CASSSLESEQYF. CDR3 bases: TGTGCCAGCAGCTCCCTTGAGTCCGAGCAGTACTTC.

The DNA of the CDR3 is TGTGCCAGCAGCCACACGGAAACAGCCTACGGCAGGGAAAAACTGTTTTTT. It is translated as CASSHTETAYGREKLFF. V is TRBV7-3 and J is TRBJ1-4, with D unresolved. This CDR3 spans 17 amino acids. V was pared by 5 bases and J by 8 bases, with 24 bases between. Germline CDR1 and CDR2: SGHTA and FQGTGA.